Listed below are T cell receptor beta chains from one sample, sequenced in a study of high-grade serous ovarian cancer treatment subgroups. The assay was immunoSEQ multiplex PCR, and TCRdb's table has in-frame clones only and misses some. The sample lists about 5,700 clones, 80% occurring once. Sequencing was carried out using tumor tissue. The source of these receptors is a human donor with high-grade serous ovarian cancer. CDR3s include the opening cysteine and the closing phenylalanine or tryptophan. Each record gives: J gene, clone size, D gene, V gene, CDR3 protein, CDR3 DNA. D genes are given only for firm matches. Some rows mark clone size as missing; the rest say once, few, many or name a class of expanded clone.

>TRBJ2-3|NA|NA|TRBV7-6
CASSLIEADTQYF
TGTGCCAGCAGCTTAATTGAGGCAGATACGCAGTATTTT
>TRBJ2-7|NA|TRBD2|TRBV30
CAWSGLAGYHEQYF
TGTGCCTGGAGTGGACTAGCGGGGTACCACGAGCAGTACTTC
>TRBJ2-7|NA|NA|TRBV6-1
CASTVRQGSYEQYF
TGTGCCAGCACGGTTCGGCAGGGCTCCTACGAGCAGTACTTC
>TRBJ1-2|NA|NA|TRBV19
CASSYTGRSDYGYTF
TGTGCCAGTAGTTACACAGGGCGGAGTGACTATGGCTACACCTTC
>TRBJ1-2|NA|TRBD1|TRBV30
CAWEKDRDLYGYTF
TGTGCCTGGGAGAAAGACAGGGACCTCTATGGCTACACCTTC
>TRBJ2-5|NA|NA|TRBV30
CAWSVLGIEETQYF
TGTGCCTGGAGTGTACTGGGCATCGAAGAGACCCAGTACTTC
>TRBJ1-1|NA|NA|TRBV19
CASSISSFRVAEAFF
TGTGCCAGTAGTATTAGCAGCTTCAGGGTAGCTGAAGCTTTCTTT
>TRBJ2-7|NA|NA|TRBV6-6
CAIRSNPYEQYF
TGTGCCATCAGGAGCAACCCTTACGAGCAGTACTTC
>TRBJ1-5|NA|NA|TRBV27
CASSFQRNQPQHF
TGTGCCAGCAGTTTCCAGAGAAATCAGCCCCAGCATTTT
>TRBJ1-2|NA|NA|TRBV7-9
CASSLALGRSYGYTF
TGTGCCAGCAGCTTAGCGCTGGGCAGGTCCTATGGCTACACCTTC
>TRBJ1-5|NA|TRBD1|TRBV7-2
CASSLEGGMKPQHF
TGTGCCAGCAGCTTAGAAGGGGGCATGAAGCCCCAGCATTTT
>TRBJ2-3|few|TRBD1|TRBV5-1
CASSLDRTGWDADTQYF
TGCGCCAGCAGCTTGGATAGGACAGGGTGGGATGCAGATACGCAGTATTTT
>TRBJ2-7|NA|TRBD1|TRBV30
CAWSASGTGGNEQYF
TGTGCCTGGAGTGCCTCCGGGACAGGGGGTAACGAGCAGTACTTC
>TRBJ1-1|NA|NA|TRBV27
CASSIRANAEAFF
TGTGCCAGCAGTATCAGGGCGAACGCTGAAGCTTTCTTT
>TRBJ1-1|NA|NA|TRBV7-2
CASSLYENTEAFF
TGTGCCAGCAGCTTATATGAGAACACTGAAGCTTTCTTT
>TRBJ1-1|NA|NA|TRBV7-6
CASSLGGVLTEAFF
TGTGCCAGCAGCTTAGGAGGAGTATTGACTGAAGCTTTCTTT
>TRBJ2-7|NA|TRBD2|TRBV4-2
CASSQGIAGFNYEQYF
TGTGCCAGCAGCCAAGGGATAGCGGGGTTCAACTACGAGCAGTACTTC
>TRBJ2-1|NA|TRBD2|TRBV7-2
CASSLRLAGGHEQFF
TGTGCCAGCAGCCTCCGGCTAGCGGGGGGACACGAGCAGTTCTTC
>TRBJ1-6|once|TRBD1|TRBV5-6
CASSLGTGNNSPLHF
TGTGCCAGCAGCTTAGGGACAGGGAATAATTCACCCCTCCACTTT
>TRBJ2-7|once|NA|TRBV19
CASSTLGQTYEQYF
TGTGCCAGTAGTACCCTTGGGCAGACCTACGAGCAGTACTTC
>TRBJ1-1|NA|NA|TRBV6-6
CASSYKTWETEAFF
TGTGCCAGCAGTTACAAGACCTGGGAGACTGAAGCTTTCTTT
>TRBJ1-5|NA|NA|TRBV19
CASSQGSRQPQHF
TGTGCCAGTAGTCAGGGTAGCCGTCAGCCCCAGCATTTT
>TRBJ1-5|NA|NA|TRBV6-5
CASSRTQGSNQPQHF
TGTGCCAGCAGTCGGACACAGGGAAGCAATCAGCCCCAGCATTTT
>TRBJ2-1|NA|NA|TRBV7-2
CASMGAGNYNEQFF
TGTGCCAGCATGGGGGCAGGGAATTACAATGAGCAGTTCTTC
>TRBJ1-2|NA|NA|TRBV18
CASSPTGHGYTF
TGTGCCAGCTCACCCACCGGGCATGGCTACACCTTC
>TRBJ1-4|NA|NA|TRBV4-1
CASSQDVTATNEKLFF
TGCGCCAGCAGCCAAGACGTGACAGCAACTAATGAAAAACTGTTTTTT